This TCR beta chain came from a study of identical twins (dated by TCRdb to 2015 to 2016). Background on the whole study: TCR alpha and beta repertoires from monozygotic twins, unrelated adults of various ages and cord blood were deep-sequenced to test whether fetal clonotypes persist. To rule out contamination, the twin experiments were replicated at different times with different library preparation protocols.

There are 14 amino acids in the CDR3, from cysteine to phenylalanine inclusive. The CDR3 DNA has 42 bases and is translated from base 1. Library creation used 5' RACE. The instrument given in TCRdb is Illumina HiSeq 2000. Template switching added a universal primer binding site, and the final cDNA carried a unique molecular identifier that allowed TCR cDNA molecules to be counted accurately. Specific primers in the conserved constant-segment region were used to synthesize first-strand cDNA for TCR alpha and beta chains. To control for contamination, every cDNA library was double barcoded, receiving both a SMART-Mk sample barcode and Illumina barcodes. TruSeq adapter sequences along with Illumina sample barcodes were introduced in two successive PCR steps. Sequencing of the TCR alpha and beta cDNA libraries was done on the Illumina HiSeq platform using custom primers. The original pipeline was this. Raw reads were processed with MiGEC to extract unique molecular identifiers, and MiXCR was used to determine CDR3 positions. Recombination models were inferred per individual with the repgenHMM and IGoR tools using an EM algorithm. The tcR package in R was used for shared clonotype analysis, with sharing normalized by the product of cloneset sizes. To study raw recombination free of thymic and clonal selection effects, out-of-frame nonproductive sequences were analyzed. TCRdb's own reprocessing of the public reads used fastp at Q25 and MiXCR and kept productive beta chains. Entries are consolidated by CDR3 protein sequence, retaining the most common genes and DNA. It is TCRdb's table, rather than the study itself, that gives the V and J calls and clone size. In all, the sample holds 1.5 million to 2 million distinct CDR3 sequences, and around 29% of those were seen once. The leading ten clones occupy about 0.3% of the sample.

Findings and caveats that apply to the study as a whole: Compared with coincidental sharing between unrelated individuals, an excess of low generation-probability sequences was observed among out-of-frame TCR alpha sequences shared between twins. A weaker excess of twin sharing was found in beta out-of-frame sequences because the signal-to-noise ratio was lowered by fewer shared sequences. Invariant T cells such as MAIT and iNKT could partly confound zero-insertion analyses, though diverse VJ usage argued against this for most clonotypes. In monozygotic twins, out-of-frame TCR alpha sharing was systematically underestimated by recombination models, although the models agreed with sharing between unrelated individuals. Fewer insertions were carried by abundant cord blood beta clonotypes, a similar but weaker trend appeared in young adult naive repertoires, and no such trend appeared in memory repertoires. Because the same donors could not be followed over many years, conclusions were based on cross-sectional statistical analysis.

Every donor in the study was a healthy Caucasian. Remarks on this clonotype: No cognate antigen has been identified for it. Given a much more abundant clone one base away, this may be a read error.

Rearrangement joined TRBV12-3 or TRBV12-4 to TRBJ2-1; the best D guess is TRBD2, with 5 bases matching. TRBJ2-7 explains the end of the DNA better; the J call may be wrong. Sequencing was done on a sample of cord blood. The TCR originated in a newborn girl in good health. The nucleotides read TGTGCCAGCAGTGAGAGCGGTTCCTACAATGAGCAGTACTTC. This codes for CASSESGSYNEQYF.